This T cell receptor (beta chain) was sequenced in a study of regulatory and conventional T cells in RAG deficiency. Method: immunoSEQ multiplex PCR; TCRdb's copy keeps in-frame clones and lacks some. The repertoire holds some 20,000 clones, with approximately 86% as singletons. For this clone: Its antigen is undetermined.

Regulatory T cells were sorted from blood as CD4+ CD25-high CD127-low cells. CDR3 size: 15 residues. Germline values: CDR1 SNHLY, CDR2 FYNNEI. V dropped 0 bases and J dropped 5 bases, with 13 bases sitting between them. Study-wide points: Omenn syndrome and CID/AS patients had approximately 91-fold fewer unique Treg TCR beta sequences, versus approximately 9.8-fold elsewhere. Shorter CDR3s in all patient subsets; >85% Treg-Tconv overlap in Omenn.

The data also belong to a second study, concerning regulatory T cells. That investigation notes: Primers: 52 TRBV forward and 13 TRBJ reverse.

The rearrangement joins TRBV2 to TRBJ1-1; D gene ambiguous. The sample consisted of Tregs sorted from blood. The TCR sequence derives from a human donor in good health. The CDR3 nucleotides are TGTGCCAGCAGTGAAGCGCTTGGGCGGAGGACTGAAGCTTTCTTT. This codes for CASSEALGRRTEAFF. The full variable domain, its missing parts supplied by reference TRBV2 and TRBJ1-1, is EPEVTQTPSHQVTQMGQEVILRCVPISNHLYFYWYRQILGQKVEFLVSFYNNEISEKSEIFDDQFSVERPDGSNFTLKIRSTKLEDSAMYFCASSEALGRRTEAFFGQGTRLTVV.